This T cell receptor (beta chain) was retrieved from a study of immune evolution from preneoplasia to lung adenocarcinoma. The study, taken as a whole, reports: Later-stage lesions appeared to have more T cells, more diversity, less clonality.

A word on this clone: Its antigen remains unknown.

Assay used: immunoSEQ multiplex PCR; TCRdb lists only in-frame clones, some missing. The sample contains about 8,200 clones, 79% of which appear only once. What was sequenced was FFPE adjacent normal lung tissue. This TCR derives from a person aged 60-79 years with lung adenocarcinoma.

The CDR3 bases are TGTGCCAGCAGTTCTCGGACAGGACTCAACACCGGGGAGCTGTTTTTT. Its protein product is CASSSRTGLNTGELFF. The chain links TRBV28 to TRBJ2-2; TRBD1 agrees at 7 bases. The CDR3 loop spans 16 amino acids. The ends lost 4 bases at V and 2 bases at J; junction bases unmatched: 7. Germline lookup yields CDR1 MDHEN and CDR2 SYDVKM.